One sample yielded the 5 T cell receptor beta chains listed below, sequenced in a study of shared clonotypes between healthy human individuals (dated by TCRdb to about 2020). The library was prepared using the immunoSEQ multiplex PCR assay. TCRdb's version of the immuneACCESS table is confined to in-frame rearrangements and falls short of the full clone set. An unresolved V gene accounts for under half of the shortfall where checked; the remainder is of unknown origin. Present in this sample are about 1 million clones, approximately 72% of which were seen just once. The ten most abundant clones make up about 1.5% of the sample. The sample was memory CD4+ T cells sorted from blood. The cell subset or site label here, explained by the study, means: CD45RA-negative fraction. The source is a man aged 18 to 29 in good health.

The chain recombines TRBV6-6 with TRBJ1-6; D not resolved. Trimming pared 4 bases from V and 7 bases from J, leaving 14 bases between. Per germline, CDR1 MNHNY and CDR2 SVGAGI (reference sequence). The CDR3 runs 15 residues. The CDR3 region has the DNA TGTGCCAGCAGTTTCGGACGGGGAAAGAATTCACCCCTCCACTTT. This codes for CASSFGRGKNSPLHF.

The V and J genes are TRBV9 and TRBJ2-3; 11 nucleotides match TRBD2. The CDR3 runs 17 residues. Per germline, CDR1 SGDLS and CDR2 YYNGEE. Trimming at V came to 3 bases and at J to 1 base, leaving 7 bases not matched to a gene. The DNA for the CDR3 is TGTGCCAGCAGCGCCCTAACTAGCGGGGGCCGCACAGATACGCAGTATTTT. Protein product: CASSALTSGGRTDTQYF.

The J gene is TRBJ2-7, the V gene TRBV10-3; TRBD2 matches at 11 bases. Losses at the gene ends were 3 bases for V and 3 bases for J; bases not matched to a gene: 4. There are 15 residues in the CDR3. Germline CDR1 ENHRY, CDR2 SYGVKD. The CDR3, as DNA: TGTGCCATCAGTGATAGCGGGAGGGCCCTCTACGAGCAGTACTTC. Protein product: CAISDSGRALYEQYF.

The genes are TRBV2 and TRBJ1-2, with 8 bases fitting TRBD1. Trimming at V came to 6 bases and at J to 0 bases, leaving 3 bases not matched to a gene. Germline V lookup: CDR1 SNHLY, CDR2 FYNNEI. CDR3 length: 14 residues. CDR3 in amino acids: CASRGQASNYGYTF. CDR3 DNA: TGTGCCAGCAGGGGACAGGCTTCTAACTATGGCTACACCTTC.

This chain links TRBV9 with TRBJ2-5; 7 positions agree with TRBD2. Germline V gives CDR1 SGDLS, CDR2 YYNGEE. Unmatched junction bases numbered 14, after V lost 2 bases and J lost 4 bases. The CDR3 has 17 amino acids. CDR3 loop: CASSVGRGGGKGETQYF. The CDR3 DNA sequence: TGTGCCAGCAGCGTGGGGCGGGGCGGGGGAAAAGGAGAGACCCAGTACTTC.